Presented here are 6 T cell receptor beta chains from one specimen sequenced in a study of STAT5B mutations in CD4+ large granular lymphocyte leukemia. This table comes from immunoSEQ multiplex PCR, and its TCRdb copy is limited to in-frame clones, with some not included. This sample carries about 20,000 clones, 65% to 80% of them seen once, and the ten largest clones take approximately 30%. Sequencing input: CD4+ T cells from blood buffy coats. These receptor sequences come from a human donor in good health.

The J gene is TRBJ2-7, the V gene TRBV7-2; D perhaps matches TRBD2 (6 bases). The CDR3 totals 14 residues. Trimming pared 5 bases from V and 3 bases from J, leaving 14 bases between. Germline CDR1 SGHTA, CDR2 FQGNSA. The CDR3: CASSAGTGYYEQYF. CDR3 in DNA: TGTGCCAGCAGCGCCGGGACTGGGTACTACGAGCAGTACTTC.

The gene calls are TRBV5-1 and TRBJ2-3, with a weak D call TRBD1 (5 bases). This CDR3 contains 13 residues. Germline V CDR1 and CDR2: SGHRS, YFSETQ. V lost 3 bases and J lost 5, with 10 bases in between. The CDR3 is CASSSLTEDTQYF. For the CDR3, the DNA is TGCGCCAGCAGCTCCCTGACAGAAGATACGCAGTATTTT.

The genes are TRBV19 and TRBJ2-3, with TRBD2 matching over 11 bases. The junction had 8 bases not matched to a gene; V was cut back by 4 bases and J by 5 bases. CDR1 is LNHDA and CDR2 is SQIVND in the germline V gene (reference sequence). CDR3 length: 16 residues. CDR3 protein: CASSTLAGDLRDTQYF. DNA of the CDR3: TGTGCCAGTAGTACACTAGCGGGAGATTTACGAGATACGCAGTATTTT.

The V and J genes are TRBV30 and TRBJ1-1; unclear D gene. The CDR3 runs 11 residues. V dropped 1 base and J dropped 3 bases, with 3 bases sitting between them. Germline CDR1 reads GTSNPN; CDR2 reads SVGIG (reference sequence). The CDR3 sequence is CAWSGYTEAFF. In DNA form, the CDR3 reads TGTGCCTGGAGTGGGTACACTGAAGCTTTCTTT.

The chain combines TRBV4-2 with TRBJ1-2, with 8 bases that match TRBD1. V trimming: 4 bases; J trimming: 0 bases; junction bases outside the gene matches: 7. The CDR3 has 16 amino acids. The germline V gene encodes CDR1 LGHNA and CDR2 YNFKEQ. The CDR3 is CASSPTGAQANYGYTF. The CDR3 nucleotides read TGTGCCAGCAGCCCGACAGGGGCCCAAGCTAACTATGGCTACACCTTC.

In this sample, this clone turned up once. The CDR3, as DNA: TGTGCCAGCAGCGCGGTTAGCGGGAAAACCTACGAGCAGTACTTC. As protein: CASSAVSGKTYEQYF. The chain joins TRBV5-6 to TRBJ2-7; TRBD2 agrees at 8 bases. CDR1 and CDR2 (germline): SGHDT, YYEEEE. The CDR3 runs to 15 residues. The ends lost 4 bases at V and 2 bases at J; junction bases unmatched: 8.